This is a list of T cell receptor beta chains from one sample in a study of response to subunit inactivated influenza vaccine. MiXCR, run by TCRdb on the RT-PCR reads, gives a single entry per CDR3 protein. The sample consists of hundreds of thousands of distinct CDR3 sequences, around 11% of them appearing once. These data are also associated with another study on T cells expressing NK-cell markers.

The starting material was PBMCs from blood, obtained on the day of vaccination. These receptors came from a man aged 50-60 years who received an inactivated influenza vaccine. The CDR3 runs from the conserved cysteine through the conserved F or W. The D gene is left open where the match is weak. Rows give clone size only sometimes, using once, few, many, or a class for an expanded clone.

TRBV5-1	.	15	.	TRBJ2-7	TGCGCCAGCAGCTTGAGGTGGGAGGGGGAATACGAGCAGTACTTC	CASSLRWEGEYEQYF
TRBV6-2/TRBV6-3	.	17	.	TRBJ2-1	TGTGCCAGCAGTAAAACCGGGACCCAAGACCCCTACAATGAGCAGTTCTTC	CASSKTGTQDPYNEQFF
TRBV5-1	.	14	.	TRBJ1-2	TGCGCCAGCAGCTTTTTGGCAGAAGACTATGGCTACACCTTC	CASSFLAEDYGYTF
TRBV6-1	TRBD1	14	many	TRBJ2-1	TGTGCCAGCAGGACAGGGGGCTCCTACAATGAGCAGTTCTTC	CASRTGGSYNEQFF
TRBV20-1	.	13	.	TRBJ2-1	TGCAGTGCTAGAGAAACGACTAGCAATGAGCAGTTCTTC	CSARETTSNEQFF
TRBV11-2	.	15	few	TRBJ2-7	TGTGCCAGCGCACACCTTCAGGGGCCTATCCAAGAGCAGTACTTC	CASAHLQGPIQEQYF
TRBV12-3/TRBV12-4	TRBD1	14	.	TRBJ1-6	TGTGCCAGCAGCTACGACAGGGGTAATTCACCCCTCCACTTT	CASSYDRGNSPLHF
TRBV7-2	TRBD1	15	many	TRBJ2-5	TGTGCCAGCAGCCAACTGACAGGGATGCAAGAGACCCAGTACTTC	CASSQLTGMQETQYF
TRBV6-1	TRBD2	13	few	TRBJ2-3	TGTGCCAGCGGCGGGGGGGCCGCAGATACGCAGTATTTT	CASGGGAADTQYF
TRBV29-1	.	14	.	TRBJ2-2	TGCAGCGTTGAATCGGGAGCGAACACCGGGGAGCTGTTTTTT	CSVESGANTGELFF
TRBV3-1	TRBD2	17	many	TRBJ2-1	TGTGCCAGCAGCCAATCCGGACTAGCGGGGGCCTACAATGAGCAGTTCTTC	CASSQSGLAGAYNEQFF
TRBV3-1	TRBD2	19	many	TRBJ2-5	TGTGCCAGCAGCTCTTCGCTAGCGGGGGGCTACCTGTACCAAGAGACCCAGTACTTC	CASSSSLAGGYLYQETQYF
TRBV4-3	.	15	.	TRBJ2-5	TGCGCCAGCAGCCAAGATATGGCAGACCAAGAGACCCAGTACTTC	CASSQDMADQETQYF
TRBV11-2	.	13	many	TRBJ2-2	TGTGCCAGCAGCACAACGAACACCGGGGAGCTGTTTTTT	CASSTTNTGELFF
TRBV18	.	13	.	TRBJ2-7	TGTGCCAGCTCACCGCCAGAAACCTACGAGCAGTACTTC	CASSPPETYEQYF
TRBV2	.	13	many	TRBJ2-1	TGTGCCAGCAGCGCCTCTAGGGACAATGAGCAGTTCTTC	CASSASRDNEQFF
TRBV29-1	.	12	.	TRBJ2-1	TGCAGCGTTGGTGGGGTCAACAATGAGCAGTTCTTC	CSVGGVNNEQFF
TRBV13	TRBD2	15	few	TRBJ2-5	TGTGCCAGCAGCCTCGGACTAGCGGGAGCAGAGACCCAGTACTTC	CASSLGLAGAETQYF
TRBV7-6	.	16	.	TRBJ2-3	TGTGCCAGCAGCCCAGGTGGCAGGCTCAGGACAGATACGCAGTATTTT	CASSPGGRLRTDTQYF
TRBV5-1	TRBD1	16	few	TRBJ2-1	TGCGCCAGCAGCAGCACAACAGGGGGTTCCTACAATGAGCAGTTCTTC	CASSSTTGGSYNEQFF
TRBV24-1	.	13	.	TRBJ2-1	TGTGCCACCAGTGATTCCCTCCGGAATGAGCAGTTCTTC	CATSDSLRNEQFF
TRBV24-1	TRBD2	16	.	TRBJ2-5	TGTGCCACCAGTGACCCGACTAGCGGAGCCCAAGAGACCCAGTACTTC	CATSDPTSGAQETQYF
TRBV5-1	.	15	few	TRBJ2-7	TGCGCCAGCAGCTTGGCCGGGAGAGGGACCTACGAGCAGTACTTC	CASSLAGRGTYEQYF
TRBV5-1	TRBD1	15	many	TRBJ1-2	TGCGCCAGCAGCGGTGATATACAGGGGGGGAATGGCTACACCTTC	CASSGDIQGGNGYTF
TRBV12-3/TRBV12-4	.	12	few	TRBJ2-4	TGTGCCAGCAGTTCCCCCCCGACCCTTCAGTACTTC	CASSSPPTLQYF
TRBV18	.	16	few	TRBJ2-1	TGTGCCAGCTCACCACAGCAGACAAGCGCCGGGGGTGAGCAGTTCTTC	CASSPQQTSAGGEQFF
TRBV5-1	TRBD2	19	.	TRBJ2-4	TGCGCCAGCAGTCCCACACCAGCGGGAGACCTCATAGCCAAAAACATTCAGTACTTC	CASSPTPAGDLIAKNIQYF
TRBV10-3	TRBD1	13	once	TRBJ1-4	TGTGCCATCAGGGACAGGGAGGATGAAAAACTGTTTTTT	CAIRDREDEKLFF
TRBV6-2/TRBV6-3	.	12	.	TRBJ2-3	TGTGCCAGCAGCGAACCAAGGGATACGCAGTATTTT	CASSEPRDTQYF
TRBV29-1	.	12	few	TRBJ2-7	TGCAGCGTTGTAATGGCCACCTACGAGCAGTACTTC	CSVVMATYEQYF
TRBV29-1	TRBD1	13	many	TRBJ2-7	TGCAGCGTTCTCACAGGGGGCTTCTACGAGCAGTACTTC	CSVLTGGFYEQYF
TRBV7-2	.	14	.	TRBJ1-5	TGTGCCAGCAGCTTAGTTGGGACCAATCAGCCCCAGCATTTT	CASSLVGTNQPQHF
TRBV7-9	TRBD2	15	few	TRBJ2-7	TGTGCCAGCAGCTCCCCCGGGACTAGCCTTAGTGAGCAGTACTTC	CASSSPGTSLSEQYF
TRBV15	.	12	.	TRBJ2-5	TGTGCCACCAGCAGAGAGAGAGAGACCCAGTACTTC	CATSRERETQYF
TRBV7-8	.	13	many	TRBJ1-1	TGTGCCAGCAGCTTAGCCCGACAGTATGAAGCTTTCTTT	CASSLARQYEAFF
TRBV20-1	.	13	few	TRBJ1-2	TGCAAGACAGGAGGGGAAACTAACTATGGCTACACCTTC	CKTGGETNYGYTF
TRBV12-3/TRBV12-4	.	15	.	TRBJ1-6	TGTGCCAGCAGTTCCCAGGCCGCAGTTGGTTCACCCCTCCACTTT	CASSSQAAVGSPLHF
TRBV29-1	.	12	.	TRBJ2-3	TGCAGCGTTGAGGTTAGCGCAGATACGCAGTATTTT	CSVEVSADTQYF
TRBV28	.	15	.	TRBJ2-7	TGTGCCAGCAGTCTTGTTATGGGCGGCTCCTACGAGCAGTACTTC	CASSLVMGGSYEQYF
TRBV6-1	.	15	.	TRBJ2-2	TGTGCCAGCAGAGGCACAGAACGAAACACCGGGGAGCTGTTTTTT	CASRGTERNTGELFF
TRBV10-3	.	13	few	TRBJ1-2	TGTGCCATCAGTGAGACACCACAGGGCCGTGGCACCTTC	CAISETPQGRGTF
TRBV11-1	TRBD2	18	.	TRBJ2-3	TGTGCCAGCAGCCATTGGACTAGCGGGGGGTCTAGCACAGATACGCAGTATTTT	CASSHWTSGGSSTDTQYF
TRBV4-3	.	15	few	TRBJ2-7	TGCGCCAGCAGCCAAGATTATGCGCTGGCCTACGAGCAGTACTTC	CASSQDYALAYEQYF
TRBV7-6	TRBD1	15	many	TRBJ2-5	TGTGCCAGCAGCTTCGCACAGGACAGGCACGAGACCCAGTACTTC	CASSFAQDRHETQYF
TRBV15	TRBD1	12	few	TRBJ2-7	TGTGCCACCAGAGGACAGGGAGACGAGCAGTACTTC	CATRGQGDEQYF
TRBV5-1	TRBD2	18	.	TRBJ2-1	TGCGCCAGCAGCCTACCGCCCGGGACTAGCGGGGGGGACAATGAGCAGTTCTTC	CASSLPPGTSGGDNEQFF
TRBV4-2	.	13	.	TRBJ2-7	TGTGCCAGCAGCCAACAGGGGCAGTACGAGCAGTACTTC	CASSQQGQYEQYF
TRBV3-1	.	15	many	TRBJ2-3	TGTGCCAGCAGTCGACGGAGGGGAGGAGCAGATACGCAGTATTTT	CASSRRRGGADTQYF
TRBV7-2	.	13	.	TRBJ2-5	TGTGCCAGTCTACGGGGGTACCAAGAGACCCAGTACTTC	CASLRGYQETQYF